This T cell receptor beta chain was obtained from a study of shared clonotypes between healthy human individuals. Study-level findings and limits: Owing to a small donor count, the genetic and exposure-history diversity represented was limited.

Germline CDR1 SGHTA, CDR2 FQGNSA. The CDR3 spans 17 residues. V trimming: 5 bases; J trimming: 4 bases; junction bases outside the gene matches: 14. This table comes from immunoSEQ multiplex PCR, and its TCRdb copy is limited to in-frame clones, with some not included. The sample records around 2,000,000 clones, about 95% being singletons. Remarks on this clone: Its target is not known.

Positively selected for CCR7, the CD45RO-negative cells used as naive CD8 cells excluded terminally differentiated effector memory CD45RA+ cells. Donation came from healthy HIV-negative adults that had no recent acute infections or vaccinations. The chain carries TRBV7-2 and TRBJ2-1, with 7 nucleotides matching TRBD2. The sample was naive CD8+ T cells sorted from blood. This TCR was sampled from a man aged 18 to 35 in good health. CDR3: CASSRREAGYGYNEQFF. CDR3 in DNA: TGTGCCAGCAGCCGCAGGGAAGCGGGGTACGGGTACAATGAGCAGTTCTTC.